This TCR beta chain was sequenced in a study of regulatory T cells in long-lasting Graves disease. The time point: newly diagnosed GD, antithyroid drugs for less than 3 months. After RNA was extracted from PBMCs, the TCR library was made from it. Arm-PCR of CDR3 regions and iRepertoire HTBI primers were the basis on which TCR beta libraries were built. Each CDR3 protein gets one entry after TCRdb re-called the multiplex PCR reads with MiXCR. This sample has around 360,000 distinct CDR3 sequences; 15% to 20% occur once, and the top ten carry 20% to 25%. This CDR3 is built from 14 residues. The germline V gene encodes CDR1 MNHEY and CDR2 SVGEGT. V was pared by 3 bases and J by 0 bases, with 1 base of the junction left unmatched. This clonotype was seen many times. The same data also contributed to another study, on T cells in Graves' hyperthyroidism and ophthalmopathy. As that report states: Diagnoses used clinical symptoms, serum thyroxine and TRAb, thyroid ultrasound and orbital computed tomography. A first-round RT-PCR of the TCR CDR3 used the HTBI primer set.

The specimen was peripheral blood mononuclear cells (PBMCs), collected at new diagnosis, from a patient treated with antithyroid drugs. The V and J genes are TRBV6-2 or TRBV6-3 and TRBJ2-7, with 8 bases fitting TRBD2. This TCR was sampled from a woman aged 18-29 years with Graves disease. CDR3 loop: CASSYSGASYEQYF. CDR3 nucleotide sequence: TGTGCCAGCAGTTATAGCGGGGCCTCCTACGAGCAGTACTTC.